Shown below are 19 T cell receptor beta chains from a single sample sequenced in a study of blood T cell repertoires in COVID-19. Assay used: immunoSEQ multiplex PCR; TCRdb lists only in-frame clones, some missing. The repertoire consists of almost 70,000 clones, with approximately 88% occurring once and the leading ten covering about 6.4%. Sequenced sample: peripheral blood. All receptors derive from a woman aged 70-85 years with acute or convalescent COVID-19.

CDR3: CASSYAQGPEQFF. Here the CDR3 DNA reads TGTGCCAGCAGTTACGCTCAGGGGCCTGAGCAGTTCTTC. The rearrangement uses TRBV6-6 and TRBJ2-1; a weak D match, TRBD1 (6 bases). There are 13 residues in the CDR3. V gave up 2 bases and J gave up 9 bases, with 11 bases separating them. Germline V gives CDR1 MNHNY, CDR2 SVGAGI (reference sequence).

This chain uses TRBV14 with TRBJ1-2, with D unclear. Germline-derived CDR1 and CDR2 are SGHDN and FVKESK. The CDR3 extends over 14 amino acids. V lost 0 bases to trimming and J lost 4 bases, with 9 bases between them. The DNA of the CDR3 is TGTGCCAGCAGCCAAGATCGGGGTATCTATGGCTACACCTTC. This sequence encodes CASSQDRGIYGYTF.

This clone was counted once. The chain joins TRBV7-2 to TRBJ1-4; perhaps TRBD1 as D (5 bases). Trimming removed 0 bases at V and 8 bases at J, with 13 bases between. The germline V gene has CDR1 SGHTA and CDR2 FQGNSA. This CDR3 has 15 residues. CDR3 DNA: TGTGCCAGCAGCTTAGCAACAGGCTGGGGAGAAAAACTGTTTTTT. Translating gives CASSLATGWGEKLFF.

The V call is TRBV19, the J call TRBJ2-1; 9 bases match TRBD2. The CDR3 runs to 15 residues. Germline V gene lookup returns CDR1 LNHDA and CDR2 SQIVND (reference sequence). After removal of 5 bases from V and 4 bases from J, the junction contained 6 bases not matched to a gene. CDR3 in DNA: TGTGCCAGTAGTTCCTTAGCGGGGGCTTACAATGAGCAGTTCTTC. It encodes CASSSLAGAYNEQFF.

This clone was seen only once. This chain connects TRBV28 to TRBJ2-1; no clear D gene. The germline V gene has CDR1 MDHEN and CDR2 SYDVKM. The V end lost 5 bases, the J end lost 8 bases, and 16 bases lay between the germline ends. The CDR3 has 14 residues. This chain's CDR3 is CASSRIGEFHEQFF. The CDR3 coding sequence is TGTGCCAGCAGTAGAATAGGAGAGTTCCATGAGCAGTTCTTC.

The genes are TRBV5-4 and TRBJ1-3, with 7 nucleotides matching TRBD1. Trimming cost V 3 bases and J 0 bases; bases outside gene matches: 12. The CDR3 is 18 amino acids. Germline loops: CDR1 SGHNT, CDR2 YYREEE (reference sequence). CDR3 loop: CASSSRGDRELSGNTIYF. DNA of the CDR3: TGTGCCAGCAGCTCTAGGGGTGACAGGGAACTCTCTGGAAACACCATATATTTT.

The J gene is TRBJ1-4, the V gene TRBV9, with 7 bases fitting TRBD1. This CDR3 has 16 residues. The V gene end was trimmed by 2 bases and the J gene end by 5 bases; junction bases not matched to a gene: 9. Per germline, CDR1 SGDLS and CDR2 YYNGEE. The DNA for the CDR3 is TGTGCCAGCAGCGTGTCACCCAGGGGGGTCAATGAAAAACTGTTTTTT. This gives the protein CASSVSPRGVNEKLFF.

The chain uses TRBV7-6 and TRBJ2-2; possible D gene TRBD1, 5 bases. Germline CDR1 is SGHVS and CDR2 is FNYEAQ. The CDR3 is made up of 15 amino acids. Trimming removed 1 base from V and 2 bases from J, with 8 bases in between. CDR3 sequence: CASSLGQLNTGELFF. CDR3 in DNA: TGTGCCAGCAGCTTAGGACAGCTTAACACCGGGGAGCTGTTTTTT.

With regard to this clone: One junction end disagrees with the germline gene, perhaps due to a read error. DNA of the CDR3: TGTGCCAGCAGCTTAGGCGGAGGAACCTACGTGCAGTACTTC. It codes for CASSLGGGTYVQYF. V gene TRBV7-9 combines with J gene TRBJ2-7; D might be TRBD2 (5 bases). The CDR3 is made up of 14 amino acids. Germline V lookup: CDR1 SEHNR, CDR2 FQNEAQ (reference sequence).

Here the CDR3 reads CAISESVGAHYGYTF. Here the CDR3 DNA reads TGTGCCATCAGTGAGTCGGTTGGGGCTCACTATGGCTACACCTTC. The chain joins TRBV10-3 to TRBJ1-2; tentative D call: TRBD1 (5 bases). The CDR3 totals 15 residues. The germline V gene has CDR1 ENHRY and CDR2 SYGVKD. V shed 0 bases and J shed 3 bases, with 11 bases lying between them.

V gene TRBV7-2 combines with J gene TRBJ2-7; a weak D match, TRBD2 (5 bases). This CDR3 is built from 14 residues. Trimming removed 2 bases at V and 0 bases at J, with 8 bases between. Germline CDR1 SGHTA, CDR2 FQGNSA. The DNA of the CDR3 is TGTGCCAGCAGCTTACAGCGGAGCTCCTACGAGCAGTACTTC. Translation gives CASSLQRSSYEQYF.

The chain links TRBV12-3 or TRBV12-4 to TRBJ1-1; 7 bases agree with TRBD1. The CDR3 contains 13 residues. V gave up 3 bases and J gave up 5 bases; unmatched junction bases: 3. Here the CDR3 DNA reads TGTGCCAGCAGTTTTGACAGGGCGACTGAAGCTTTCTTT. Its protein product is CASSFDRATEAFF.

This chain joins TRBV6-1 and TRBJ1-2, with a weak D call TRBD1 (5 bases). Germline values: CDR1 MNHNS, CDR2 SASEGT. This CDR3 spans 18 amino acids. V dropped 1 base and J dropped 4 bases, with 22 bases sitting between them. The CDR3 bases are TGTGCCAGCAGTGAAGTGATTGGTGGGGCCTCTGGGGCCTATGGCTACACCTTC. Its protein is CASSEVIGGASGAYGYTF.

The chain links TRBV11-2 to TRBJ1-5; the D is unclear. V lost 5 bases to trimming and J lost 11 bases, with 19 bases between them. Germline V gene lookup returns CDR1 SGHAT and CDR2 FQNNGV. The CDR3 sequence is 14 residues long. This chain's CDR3 is CASSADGARLSQHF. The DNA for the CDR3 is TGTGCCAGCAGCGCCGACGGAGCCCGCTTGTCCCAGCATTTT.

The V gene is TRBV18, the J gene TRBJ1-4; D is unresolved. Germline assignment: CDR1 KGHSH and CDR2 LQKENI. CDR3 length: 17 residues. V lost 2 bases and J lost 5, with 18 bases in between. Here the CDR3 DNA reads TGTGCCAGCTCACCAAATCGCCGGGGTGGGCCGAATGAAAAACTGTTTTTT. It translates to CASSPNRRGGPNEKLFF.

The rearrangement joins TRBV9 to TRBJ2-7; 7 bases fit TRBD1. The germline gives CDR1 SGDLS, CDR2 YYNGEE. This CDR3 is 15 amino acids long. The J segment lost 2 bases and the V segment lost 2 bases, leaving 7 bases of the junction unmatched. The CDR3 spells CASSVATGLTYEQYF. The CDR3 DNA is TGTGCCAGCAGCGTTGCGACAGGGCTAACCTACGAGCAGTACTTC.

The CDR3 DNA reads as TGCAGTGCCAAGAACACTGAAGCTTTCTTT. As protein: CSAKNTEAFF. The chain employs TRBV20-1 and TRBJ1-1; D is uncertain. The CDR3 sequence is 10 residues long. V was shortened by 6 bases and J by 1 base, with 3 bases between the two germline ends. Germline CDR1 is DFQATT and CDR2 is SNEGSKA (reference sequence).

Here the CDR3 reads CATHAGSYNEQFF. In DNA form, the CDR3 reads TGTGCCACCCATGCGGGGTCATACAATGAGCAGTTCTTC. V gene TRBV18 combines with J gene TRBJ2-1; D is perhaps TRBD2 (6 bases). Trimming removed 10 bases from V and 4 bases from J, with 14 bases in between. This CDR3 is 13 amino acids long. Germline V lookup: CDR1 KGHSH, CDR2 LQKENI.

This rearrangement joins TRBV7-9 to TRBJ2-1; 11 nucleotides agree with TRBD2. CDR3 size: 14 residues. The trim removed 11 bases at V and 9 bases at J, leaving 12 bases unmatched. Germline CDR1 is SEHNR and CDR2 is FQNEAQ (reference sequence). The CDR3 loop reads CASGTSGSSGEQFF. CDR3 sequence (DNA): TGTGCCTCCGGTACTAGCGGGAGCTCGGGTGAGCAGTTCTTC.